These T cell receptor beta chains were read from a single sample in a study of cytomegalovirus exposure and HLA in healthy donors. Sequencing used immunoSEQ multiplex PCR; TCRdb keeps in-frame clones, though not all of them. The sample yields some 70,000 clones, under 80% seen once. The specimen was PBMCs. Receptors originate from a male donor in good health and CMV-seropositive. The CDR3 runs from the conserved cysteine through the conserved F or W. Each record gives: clone size, D gene, CDR3 length, J gene, V gene, CDR3 protein, CDR3 DNA. D genes are given only for firm matches. Some rows mark clone size as missing; the rest say once, few, many or name a class of expanded clone.

clone_size: .
d_call: TRBD1
cdr3_length: 13
j_call: TRBJ2-7
v_call: TRBV2
cdr3_aa: CASSRQGAGEQYF
cdr3_nt: TGTGCCAGCAGTAGACAGGGGGCAGGAGAGCAGTACTTC

clone_size: .
d_call: .
cdr3_length: 15
j_call: TRBJ2-3
v_call: TRBV19
cdr3_aa: CASSLSVEWADTQYF
cdr3_nt: TGTGCCAGTAGTTTATCGGTGGAGTGGGCAGATACGCAGTATTTT

clone_size: .
d_call: .
cdr3_length: 14
j_call: TRBJ2-1
v_call: TRBV7-2
cdr3_aa: CASSLRQAASEQFF
cdr3_nt: TGTGCCAGCAGCTTAAGACAGGCCGCTAGTGAGCAGTTCTTC

clone_size: few
d_call: TRBD1
cdr3_length: 14
j_call: TRBJ2-4
v_call: TRBV7-6
cdr3_aa: CAGDRGQDKNIQYF
cdr3_nt: TGTGCCGGGGACAGGGGGCAGGACAAAAACATTCAGTACTTC

clone_size: .
d_call: .
cdr3_length: 16
j_call: TRBJ2-7
v_call: TRBV10-3
cdr3_aa: CAISDPGGESSYEQYF
cdr3_nt: TGTGCCATCAGTGACCCGGGTGGGGAGAGCTCCTACGAGCAGTACTTC

clone_size: .
d_call: TRBD2
cdr3_length: 15
j_call: TRBJ2-1
v_call: TRBV13
cdr3_aa: CASSARLAGYNEQFF
cdr3_nt: TGTGCCAGCAGCGCTCGACTAGCGGGTTACAATGAGCAGTTCTTC

clone_size: .
d_call: TRBD1
cdr3_length: 15
j_call: TRBJ2-7
v_call: TRBV9
cdr3_aa: CASSVEDRAAYEQYF
cdr3_nt: TGTGCCAGCAGCGTAGAGGACAGGGCGGCCTACGAGCAGTACTTC

clone_size: .
d_call: .
cdr3_length: 13
j_call: TRBJ2-2
v_call: TRBV10-2
cdr3_aa: CASGGADTGELFF
cdr3_nt: TGCGCCAGCGGGGGGGCCGACACCGGGGAGCTGTTTTTT

clone_size: few
d_call: TRBD2
cdr3_length: 17
j_call: TRBJ2-1
v_call: TRBV18
cdr3_aa: CASSPPTSGRYPGEQFF
cdr3_nt: TGTGCCAGCTCACCACCTACTAGCGGGAGATACCCAGGGGAGCAGTTCTTC

clone_size: .
d_call: TRBD1
cdr3_length: 16
j_call: TRBJ1-5
v_call: TRBV27
cdr3_aa: CASSPHRGQGGQPQHF
cdr3_nt: TGTGCCAGCAGTCCCCACCGTGGACAGGGGGGTCAGCCCCAGCATTTT

clone_size: .
d_call: TRBD1
cdr3_length: 16
j_call: TRBJ2-1
v_call: TRBV5-1
cdr3_aa: CASSLVGQGAFNEQFF
cdr3_nt: TGCGCCAGCAGCTTGGTGGGACAGGGGGCTTTCAATGAGCAGTTCTTC

clone_size: .
d_call: TRBD2
cdr3_length: 13
j_call: TRBJ2-1
v_call: TRBV7-3
cdr3_aa: CASSRRLAYEQFF
cdr3_nt: TGTGCCAGCAGCCGTCGACTAGCGTATGAGCAGTTCTTC

clone_size: .
d_call: .
cdr3_length: 17
j_call: TRBJ1-5
v_call: TRBV19
cdr3_aa: CASLDTGTTGRDQPQHF
cdr3_nt: TGTGCCAGTTTAGATACCGGGACAACGGGTAGGGATCAGCCCCAGCATTTT

clone_size: once
d_call: .
cdr3_length: 15
j_call: TRBJ2-7
v_call: TRBV5-5
cdr3_aa: CASSLAGGFTYEQYF
cdr3_nt: TGTGCCAGCAGCTTGGCGGGGGGCTTTACCTACGAGCAGTACTTC

clone_size: .
d_call: .
cdr3_length: 13
j_call: TRBJ1-2
v_call: TRBV7-3
cdr3_aa: CASSPDRSYGYTF
cdr3_nt: TGTGCCAGCAGCCCCGACAGAAGCTATGGCTACACCTTC

clone_size: .
d_call: TRBD1
cdr3_length: 13
j_call: TRBJ1-1
v_call: TRBV7-2
cdr3_aa: CASSQPGQGRPFF
cdr3_nt: TGTGCCAGCAGCCAGCCGGGACAGGGGAGGCCTTTCTTT

clone_size: .
d_call: TRBD1
cdr3_length: 14
j_call: TRBJ1-2
v_call: TRBV29-1
cdr3_aa: CSAIITGTGDGYTF
cdr3_nt: TGCAGCGCTATTATTACTGGGACAGGGGACGGCTACACCTTC

clone_size: once
d_call: TRBD1
cdr3_length: 17
j_call: TRBJ2-1
v_call: TRBV27
cdr3_aa: CASSVLGTGRPSNEQFF
cdr3_nt: TGTGCCAGCAGTGTACTTGGGACAGGGCGGCCCTCCAATGAGCAGTTCTTC